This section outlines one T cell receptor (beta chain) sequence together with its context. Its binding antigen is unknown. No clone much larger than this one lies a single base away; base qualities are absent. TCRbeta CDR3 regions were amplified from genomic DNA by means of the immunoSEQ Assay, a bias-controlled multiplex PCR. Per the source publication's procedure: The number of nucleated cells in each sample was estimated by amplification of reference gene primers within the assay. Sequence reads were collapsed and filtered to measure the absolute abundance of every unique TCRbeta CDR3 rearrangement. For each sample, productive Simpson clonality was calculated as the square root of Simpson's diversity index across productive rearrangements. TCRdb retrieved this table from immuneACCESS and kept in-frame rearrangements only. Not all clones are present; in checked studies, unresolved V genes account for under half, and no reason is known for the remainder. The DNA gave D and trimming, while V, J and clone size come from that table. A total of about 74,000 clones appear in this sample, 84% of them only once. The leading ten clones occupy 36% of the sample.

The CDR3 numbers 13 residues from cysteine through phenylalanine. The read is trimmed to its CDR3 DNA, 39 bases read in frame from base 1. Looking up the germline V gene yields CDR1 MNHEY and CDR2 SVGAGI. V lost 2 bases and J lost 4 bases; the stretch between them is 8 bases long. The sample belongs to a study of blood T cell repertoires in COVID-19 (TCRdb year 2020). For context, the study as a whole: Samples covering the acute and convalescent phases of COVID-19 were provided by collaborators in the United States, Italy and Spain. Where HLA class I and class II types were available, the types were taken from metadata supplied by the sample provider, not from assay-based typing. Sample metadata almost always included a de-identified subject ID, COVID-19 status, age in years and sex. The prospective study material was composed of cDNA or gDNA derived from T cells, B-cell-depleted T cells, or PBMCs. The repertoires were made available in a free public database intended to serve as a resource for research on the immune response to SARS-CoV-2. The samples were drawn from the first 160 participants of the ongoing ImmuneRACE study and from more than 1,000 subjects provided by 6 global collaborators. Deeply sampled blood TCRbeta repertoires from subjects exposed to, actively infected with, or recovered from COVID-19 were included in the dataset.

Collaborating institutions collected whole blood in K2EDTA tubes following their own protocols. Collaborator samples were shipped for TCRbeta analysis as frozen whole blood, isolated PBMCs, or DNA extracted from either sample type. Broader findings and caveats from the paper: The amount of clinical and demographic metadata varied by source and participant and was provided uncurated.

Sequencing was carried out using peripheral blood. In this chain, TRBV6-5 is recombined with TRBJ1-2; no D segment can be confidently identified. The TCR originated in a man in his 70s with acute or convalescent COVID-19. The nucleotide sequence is TGTGCCAGCAGTTACACGGGGAGCTATGGCTACACCTTC. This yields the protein CASSYTGSYGYTF.